This record looks at one TCR beta chain sequence and its context. V dropped 1 base and J dropped 2 bases, with 6 bases sitting between them. CDR1 is SGHTS and CDR2 is YDEGEE in the germline V gene. CDR3 length: 14 amino acids. These data are taken from a study of blood T cell repertoires in COVID-19. Study-level information: Sites in the United States, Italy and Spain provided acute and convalescent COVID-19 samples. T cells, B-cell-depleted T cells, or PBMCs provided the cDNA or gDNA that served as material.

Original handling: For nucleated cells, counts were estimated from reference gene primer amplification. Here immunoSEQ multiplex PCR was the method, and the copy in TCRdb shows in-frame clones only, minus some. The DNA was the basis for D and trimming; V, J and clone size are from that table. The sample contains over 150,000 clones, roughly nine tenths of which appear only once. This TCR was recovered from a man aged 50 or older with acute or convalescent COVID-19. The specimen sequenced was peripheral blood. This chain joins TRBV5-8 and TRBJ2-2; D gene unclear. The CDR3 nucleotides are TGTGCCAGCAGCTTGAACAGAAACACCGGGGAGCTGTTTTTT. It yields the protein CASSLNRNTGELFF.